These 29 T cell receptor beta chains originate from one sample sequenced in a study of cytomegalovirus exposure and HLA in healthy donors. The PCR contained 60 Vbeta and 13 Jbeta primers. Assay used: immunoSEQ multiplex PCR; TCRdb lists only in-frame clones, some missing. This repertoire shows approximately 190,000 clones, approximately 78% found once; its top ten account for less than 15%. The sample consisted of PBMCs. These receptor sequences come from a woman aged 25-40 years in good health and CMV-seropositive.

CDR3 amino acids: CASSLAKGFTNTEAFF. CDR3 coding DNA: TGCGCCAGCAGCTTGGCCAAGGGGTTTACGAACACTGAAGCTTTCTTT. The chain carries TRBV5-1 and TRBJ1-1, with a possible D match to TRBD1 (5 bases). Trimming took off 0 bases at V and 1 base at J, with 13 bases between the two ends. This CDR3 comprises 16 residues. Germline CDR1 SGHRS, CDR2 YFSETQ.

The V call is TRBV29-1, the J call TRBJ2-7; 8 positions agree with TRBD1. The CDR3 extends over 13 amino acids. Germline V gene sequence: CDR1 SQVTM, CDR2 ANQGSEA. The V gene end was trimmed by 6 bases and the J gene end by 8 bases; junction bases not matched to a gene: 12. CDR3 sequence: CSVVGNRGFKQYF. In nucleotides, the CDR3 is TGCAGCGTGGTCGGGAACAGGGGGTTTAAGCAGTACTTC.

This chain uses TRBV11-2 with TRBJ2-7, with D maybe TRBD1 (5 bases). Germline lookup yields CDR1 SGHAT and CDR2 FQNNGV. V dropped 1 base and J dropped 2 bases, with 9 bases sitting between them. The CDR3 contains 14 residues. The chain's CDR3 is CASSLGQGTYEQYF. The CDR3 DNA reads TGTGCCAGCAGCTTAGGCCAGGGAACCTACGAGCAGTACTTC.

This chain joins TRBV18 and TRBJ1-1, with D possibly matching TRBD1 (5 bases). The V gene lost 5 bases and the J gene lost 4 bases, with 20 bases spanning the gap. The germline V gene has CDR1 KGHSH and CDR2 LQKENI. This CDR3 spans 16 amino acids. For the CDR3, the DNA is TGTGCCAGCTCAGTCAATTATCAGGGACTCGCCACTGAAGCTTTCTTT. Amino acids: CASSVNYQGLATEAFF.

The CDR3 sequence: CASKSRGDSNQPQHF. CDR3 coding DNA: TGTGCCAGCAAAAGTCGGGGGGATAGCAATCAGCCCCAGCATTTT. This chain connects TRBV2 to TRBJ1-5, with D possibly TRBD1 on 5 matching bases. The germline V gene has CDR1 SNHLY and CDR2 FYNNEI. The V gene lost 7 bases and the J gene lost 0 bases, with 13 bases spanning the gap. CDR3 size: 15 residues.

The chain uses TRBV6-1 and TRBJ1-1; D perhaps matches TRBD1 (5 bases). V was shortened by 6 bases and J by 7 bases, with 12 bases between the two germline ends. Per the germline V gene, CDR1 is MNHNS and CDR2 is SASEGT. The CDR3 runs to 12 residues. CDR3: CASREGTGEAFF. The CDR3 DNA reads as TGTGCCAGCAGGGAGGGGACGGGTGAAGCTTTCTTT.

This clone was detected a few times. Within the sample, other DNA sequences also encode this same CDR3. CDR3 DNA: TGCGCCAGCAGCTTGAACAGGGACTACGAGCAGTACTTC. Its translation: CASSLNRDYEQYF. The V and J genes are TRBV5-1 and TRBJ2-7; D possibly corresponds to TRBD1 (6 bases). CDR1 and CDR2 from the germline V gene are SGHRS and YFSETQ. The CDR3 sequence is 13 residues long. V was clipped by 1 base and J by 3 bases, with 8 bases between them. Variable domain in full (rest from reference TRBV5-1 and TRBJ2-7): KAGVTQTPRYLIKTRGQQVTLSCSPISGHRSVSWYQQTPGQGLQFLFEYFSETQRNKGNFPGRFSGRQFSNSRSEMNVSTLELGDSALYLCASSLNRDYEQYFGPGTRLTVT.

The chain recombines TRBV28 with TRBJ2-5, with D tentatively TRBD1 (6 bases). Germline V gene lookup returns CDR1 MDHEN and CDR2 SYDVKM. This CDR3 is 14 amino acids long. The V and J ends lost 10 bases and 1 base respectively, with 16 bases between them. CDR3 sequence (DNA): TGTGCCACGGAATACAGGGCGCCCCAAGAGACCCAGTACTTC. Its translation is CATEYRAPQETQYF.

The chain is built from TRBV19 and TRBJ1-4; 8 positions match TRBD1. The CDR3 totals 15 residues. Looked up from germline, CDR1 is LNHDA and CDR2 is SQIVND (reference sequence). The junction had 8 bases not matched to a gene; V was cut back by 4 bases and J by 7 bases. The CDR3, as DNA: TGTGCCAGTAGTACGACAGGGGAGAATGGTGAAAAACTGTTTTTT. Translation gives CASSTTGENGEKLFF.

V gene TRBV7-2 combines with J gene TRBJ2-5; tentatively, D is TRBD2 (6 bases). The DNA end favors TRBJ2-7, so the J call may be wrong. The germline gives CDR1 SGHTA, CDR2 FQGNSA. The CDR3 length is 15 residues. DNA for the CDR3: TGTGCCAGCAGCTTTAGTCCTAGCGCGGTCTACGAGCAGTACTTC. Protein product: CASSFSPSAVYEQYF.

This clone has more than one count but fewer than ten. The chain is built from TRBV5-4 and TRBJ2-3; 7 bases align to TRBD2. Germline V gives CDR1 SGHNT, CDR2 YYREEE (reference sequence). Trimming at V came to 0 bases and at J to 3 bases, leaving 7 bases not matched to a gene. This CDR3 contains 16 residues. The chain's CDR3 is CASSLDGRGSTDTQYF. Written as DNA, the CDR3 is TGTGCCAGCAGCTTGGATGGGAGGGGCTCTACAGATACGCAGTATTTT.

The rearrangement links TRBV5-1 to TRBJ1-3; possible D gene TRBD1, 6 bases. Trimming took off 0 bases at V and 0 bases at J, with 7 bases between the two ends. The length of the CDR3 is 15 residues. Germline V gene lookup returns CDR1 SGHRS and CDR2 YFSETQ. CDR3 sequence (DNA): TGCGCCAGCAGCTTGGTGGGGGCCTCTGGAAACACCATATATTTT. Its protein is CASSLVGASGNTIYF.

The genes are TRBV11-2 and TRBJ1-1; TRBD1 might be the D (6 bases). This CDR3 comprises 17 residues. Germline V lookup: CDR1 SGHAT, CDR2 FQNNGV. V gave up 1 base and J gave up 0 bases, with 15 bases separating them. CDR3 loop: CASSLVKTGTLNTEAFF. Written as DNA, the CDR3 is TGTGCCAGCAGCTTAGTGAAAACAGGGACCTTGAACACTGAAGCTTTCTTT.

There are a few counts of this clone. The J gene is TRBJ2-7, the V gene TRBV19; D perhaps matches TRBD1 (6 bases). Germline CDR1 LNHDA, CDR2 SQIVND (reference sequence). The CDR3 length is 16 residues. V shed 3 bases and J shed 2 bases, with 17 bases lying between them. The CDR3 DNA reads as TGTGCCAGTAGTATTCAGAAGGGGACACCAGCCTACGAGCAGTACTTC. Protein sequence: CASSIQKGTPAYEQYF.

In its sample, this clone was seen a few times. The V call is TRBV5-1, the J call TRBJ1-2, with D perhaps matching TRBD1 (6 bases). The CDR3 covers 14 residues. V was clipped by 0 bases and J by 8 bases, with 14 bases between them. From germline, CDR1 is SGHRS and CDR2 YFSETQ. CDR3 region: CASSLDAGGEGYTF. DNA for the CDR3: TGCGCCAGCAGCTTGGATGCGGGGGGCGAGGGCTACACCTTC.

The chain links TRBV19 to TRBJ2-1, with 10 bases matching TRBD2. This CDR3 is built from 16 residues. The germline V gene has CDR1 LNHDA and CDR2 SQIVND (reference sequence). The V segment lost 6 bases and the J segment 7 bases; nucleotides outside the gene matches: 12. CDR3 DNA: TGTGCCAGTAGCCGGAGGGAAGCGGGAGGGCCGAATGAGCAGTTCTTC. It translates to CASSRREAGGPNEQFF.

This chain joins TRBV9 and TRBJ2-6, with a weak D call TRBD1 (6 bases). The V gene lost 8 bases and the J gene lost 2 bases, with 14 bases spanning the gap. This CDR3 has 15 residues. CDR1 is SGDLS, CDR2 YYNGEE, per germline. CDR3 bases: TGTGCCAGTGCACAGGGCCGGACTGGGGCCAACGTCCTGACTTTC. It translates to CASAQGRTGANVLTF.

The rearrangement uses TRBV18 and TRBJ1-1; TRBD1 matches 8 bases. The CDR3 has 14 residues. The ends lost 3 bases at V and 4 bases at J; junction bases unmatched: 4. Germline V lookup: CDR1 KGHSH, CDR2 LQKENI. CDR3 DNA sequence: TGTGCCAGCTCACCGGGACAGGCACGCACTGAAGCTTTCTTT. It specifies CASSPGQARTEAFF.

The V gene is TRBV7-9, the J gene TRBJ2-2, with 9 bases aligning to TRBD2. The CDR3 runs 16 residues. CDR1 and CDR2 from the germline V gene are SEHNR and FQNEAQ (reference sequence). The V and J ends lost 4 bases and 3 bases, in that order; junction bases with no gene match: 6. The CDR3 DNA reads TGTGCCAGCAGCTCAACTAGCGGGTGGGACACCGGGGAGCTGTTTTTT. Protein: CASSSTSGWDTGELFF.

This chain connects TRBV7-6 to TRBJ1-2; 7 bases line up with TRBD1. This CDR3 region has 15 residues. The trim removed 5 bases at V and 3 bases at J, leaving 9 bases unmatched. From germline, CDR1 is SGHVS and CDR2 FNYEAQ. CDR3 DNA sequence: TGTGCCAGCAGCCCTACAGGGGCGCGGGACTATGGCTACACCTTC. Translation: CASSPTGARDYGYTF.

The V gene is TRBV4-1, the J gene TRBJ2-4, with TRBD1 matching 10 bases. Germline V lookup: CDR1 MGHRA, CDR2 YSYEKL. J gave up 2 bases and V 4 bases, and 11 bases lay outside the gene matches. This CDR3 contains 18 residues. CDR3 DNA: TGCGCCAGCAGCCGGAACCCTCGGGACAGGGGTTCCAAAAACATTCAGTACTTC. Translated, it gives CASSRNPRDRGSKNIQYF.

V and J are TRBV6-1 and TRBJ1-1, with unresolved D. Trimming pared 1 base from V and 1 base from J, leaving 4 bases between. This CDR3 has 13 residues. In germline, CDR1 is MNHNS, CDR2 SASEGT. The CDR3 DNA is TGTGCCAGCAGTGAAGATCGGAACACTGAAGCTTTCTTT. Translation: CASSEDRNTEAFF.

Notes on this clone: At one of its ends the junction is not consistent with the germline gene, which may arise from a read error. The sample contains more than one DNA sequence encoding this CDR3. The chain employs TRBV27 and TRBJ2-7, with 10 nucleotides matching TRBD2. The CDR3 covers 14 residues. Germline V gene data show CDR1 as MNHEY and CDR2 as SMNVEV (reference sequence). The CDR3 spells CASAERGGPHEQYF. CDR3 nucleotide sequence: TGCGCCAGCGCGGAGCGGGGGGGCCCTCACGAGCAGTACTTC.

This chain's CDR3 is CATSREASGRVDEQFF. The CDR3 nucleotides read TGTGCCACCAGCAGAGAAGCGTCAGGGAGGGTCGATGAGCAGTTCTTC. The chain is built from TRBV15 and TRBJ2-1, with TRBD2 matching over 7 bases. The CDR3 runs 16 residues. Germline CDR1 LNHNV, CDR2 YYDKDF (reference sequence). V lost 0 bases and J lost 8; bases outside the gene matches: 10.

Only one count was recorded for this clone. The rearrangement links TRBV19 to TRBJ1-1; TRBD1 matches 7 bases. Trimming took 6 bases from V and 6 from J; bases not matched to a gene: 10. Germline V gene sequence: CDR1 LNHDA, CDR2 SQIVND (reference sequence). This CDR3 comprises 14 residues. The CDR3 reads CASSTGQPSPEAFF. In DNA, the CDR3 is TGTGCCAGTAGCACGGGACAGCCGAGTCCTGAAGCTTTCTTT.

The rearrangement uses TRBV29-1 and TRBJ1-2; D is ambiguous. V was cut by 4 bases and J by 3 bases, with 9 bases left in between. In germline, CDR1 is SQVTM, CDR2 ANQGSEA. The CDR3 length is 12 residues. CDR3 DNA: TGCAGCGTTGTCGAAGGAGACTATGGCTACACCTTC. It yields the protein CSVVEGDYGYTF.

The J gene is TRBJ1-2, the V gene TRBV10-3; tentative D call: TRBD1 (6 bases). V was trimmed by 5 bases and J by 6 bases, leaving 13 bases between them. The CDR3 contains 13 residues. Germline CDR1 is ENHRY and CDR2 is SYGVKD. CDR3 residues: CAISSTGLNGYTF. The CDR3 DNA is TGTGCCATCAGTTCGACAGGTCTAAATGGCTACACCTTC.

The chain links TRBV5-4 to TRBJ1-1; no clear D gene. V lost 1 base and J 0 bases, leaving 4 bases between the germline ends. The CDR3 runs to 13 residues. Germline loops: CDR1 SGHNT, CDR2 YYREEE (reference sequence). This chain's CDR3 is CASSLYMNTEAFF. CDR3 DNA: TGTGCCAGCAGCTTGTATATGAACACTGAAGCTTTCTTT.

The rearrangement uses TRBV9 and TRBJ2-1, with a weak D call TRBD2 (6 bases). The CDR3 is 16 residues long. The germline V and J ends were trimmed by 4 bases and 9 bases, with 23 bases remaining between them. Germline V gene data show CDR1 as SGDLS and CDR2 as YYNGEE. CDR3 residues: CASSTTGRRASGEQFF. Written as DNA, the CDR3 is TGTGCCAGCAGCACGACGGGCAGGAGGGCCTCTGGTGAGCAGTTCTTC.